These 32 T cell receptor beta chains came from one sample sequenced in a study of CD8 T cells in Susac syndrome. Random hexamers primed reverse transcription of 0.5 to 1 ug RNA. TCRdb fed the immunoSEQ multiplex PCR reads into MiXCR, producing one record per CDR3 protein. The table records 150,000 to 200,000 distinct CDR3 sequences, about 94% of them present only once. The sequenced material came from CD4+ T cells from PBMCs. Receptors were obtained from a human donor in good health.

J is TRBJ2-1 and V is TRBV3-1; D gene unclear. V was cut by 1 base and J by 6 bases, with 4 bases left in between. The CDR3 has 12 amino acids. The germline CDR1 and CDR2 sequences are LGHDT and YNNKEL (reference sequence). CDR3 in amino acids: CASSQGLNEQFF. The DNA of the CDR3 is TGTGCCAGCAGCCAAGGTCTCAATGAGCAGTTCTTC.

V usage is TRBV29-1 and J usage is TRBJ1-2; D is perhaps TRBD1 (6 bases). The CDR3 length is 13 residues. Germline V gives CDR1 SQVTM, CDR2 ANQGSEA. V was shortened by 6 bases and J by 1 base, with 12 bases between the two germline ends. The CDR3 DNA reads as TGCAGCGTATCCCTACAGGGTAACTATGGCTACACCTTC. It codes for CSVSLQGNYGYTF.

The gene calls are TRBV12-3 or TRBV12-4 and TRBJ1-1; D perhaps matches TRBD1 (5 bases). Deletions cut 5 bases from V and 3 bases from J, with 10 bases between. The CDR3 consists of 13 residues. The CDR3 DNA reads TGTGCCAGCAGTCAAGGGGAGTACACTGAAGCTTTCTTT. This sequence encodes CASSQGEYTEAFF.

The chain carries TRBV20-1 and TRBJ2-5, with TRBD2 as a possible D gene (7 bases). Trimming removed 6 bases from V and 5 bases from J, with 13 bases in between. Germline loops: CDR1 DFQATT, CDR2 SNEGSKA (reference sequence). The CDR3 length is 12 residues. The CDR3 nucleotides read TGCAGTGCCCCGAGGGGGGGGGAGACCCAGTACTTC. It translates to CSAPRGGETQYF.

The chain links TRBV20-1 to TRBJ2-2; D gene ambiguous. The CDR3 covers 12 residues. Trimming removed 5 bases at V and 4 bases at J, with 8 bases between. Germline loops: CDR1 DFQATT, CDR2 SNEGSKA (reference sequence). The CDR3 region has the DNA TGCAGTGCTGGTCAGGTCACCGGGGAGCTGTTTTTT. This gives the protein CSAGQVTGELFF.

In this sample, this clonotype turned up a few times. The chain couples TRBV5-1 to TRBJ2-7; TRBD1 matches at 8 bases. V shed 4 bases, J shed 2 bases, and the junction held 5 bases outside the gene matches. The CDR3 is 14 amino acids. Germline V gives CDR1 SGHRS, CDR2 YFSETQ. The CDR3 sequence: CASSTGQGTYEQYF. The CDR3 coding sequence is TGCGCCAGCAGCACCGGACAGGGAACCTACGAGCAGTACTTC.

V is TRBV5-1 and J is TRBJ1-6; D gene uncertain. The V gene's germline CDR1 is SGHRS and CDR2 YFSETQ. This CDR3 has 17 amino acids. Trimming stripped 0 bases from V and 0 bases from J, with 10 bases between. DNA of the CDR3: TGCGCCAGCAGCTTGGAAATAGCCGGCTCCTATAATTCACCCCTCCACTTT. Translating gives CASSLEIAGSYNSPLHF.

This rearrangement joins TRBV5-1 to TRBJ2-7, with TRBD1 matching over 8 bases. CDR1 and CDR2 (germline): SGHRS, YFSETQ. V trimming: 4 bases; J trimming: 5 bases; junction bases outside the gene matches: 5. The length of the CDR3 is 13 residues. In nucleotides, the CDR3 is TGCGCCAGCAGCGCCAGACAGGGGAACGAGCAGTACTTC. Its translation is CASSARQGNEQYF.

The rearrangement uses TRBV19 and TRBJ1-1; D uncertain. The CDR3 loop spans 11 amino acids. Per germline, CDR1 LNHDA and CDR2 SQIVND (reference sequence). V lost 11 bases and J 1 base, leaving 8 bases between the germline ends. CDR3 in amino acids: CAPEPNTEAFF. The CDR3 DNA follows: TGTGCCCCCGAGCCGAACACTGAAGCTTTCTTT.

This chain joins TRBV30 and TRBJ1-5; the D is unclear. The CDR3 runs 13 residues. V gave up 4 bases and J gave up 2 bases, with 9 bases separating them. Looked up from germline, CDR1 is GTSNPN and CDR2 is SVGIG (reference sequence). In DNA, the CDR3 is TGTGCCTGGACTAGGGATGGCAATCAGCCCCAGCATTTT. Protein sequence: CAWTRDGNQPQHF.

The CDR3 coding sequence is TGCGCCAGCAGCTTAATCCCGGGACTAGCTTACGAGCAGTACTTC. The encoded protein is CASSLIPGLAYEQYF. The chain joins TRBV5-1 to TRBJ2-5, with 9 positions matching TRBD2. Gene TRBJ2-7 matches the end of the DNA better, so the J call may be wrong. The CDR3 has 15 residues. The germline CDR1 and CDR2 sequences are SGHRS and YFSETQ.

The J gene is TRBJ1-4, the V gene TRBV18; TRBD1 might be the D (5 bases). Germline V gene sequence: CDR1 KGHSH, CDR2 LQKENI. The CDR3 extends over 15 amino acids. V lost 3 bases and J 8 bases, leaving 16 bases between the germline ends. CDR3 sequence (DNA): TGTGCCAGCTCACCGGGGCAGGACCCCGCCGAAAAACTGTTTTTT. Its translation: CASSPGQDPAEKLFF.

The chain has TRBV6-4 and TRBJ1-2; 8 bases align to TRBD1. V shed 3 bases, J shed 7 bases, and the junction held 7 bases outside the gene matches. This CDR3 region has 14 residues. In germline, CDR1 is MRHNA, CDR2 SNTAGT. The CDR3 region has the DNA TGTGCCAGCAGTGAAGACAGGGGATCCGGTGGCTACACCTTC. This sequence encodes CASSEDRGSGGYTF.

The DNA of the CDR3 is TGTGCCAGTAGTACCCAACAGGGATTCTATGGCTACACCTTC. Translation: CASSTQQGFYGYTF. The rearrangement links TRBV19 to TRBJ1-2; D may be TRBD1 (6 bases). V was shortened by 4 bases and J by 4 bases, with 13 bases between the two germline ends. This CDR3 is 14 amino acids long. The germline gives CDR1 LNHDA, CDR2 SQIVND (reference sequence).

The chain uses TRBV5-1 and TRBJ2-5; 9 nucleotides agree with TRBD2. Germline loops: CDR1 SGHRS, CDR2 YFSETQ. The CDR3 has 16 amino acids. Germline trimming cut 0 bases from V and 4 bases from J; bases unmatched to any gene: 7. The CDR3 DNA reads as TGCGCCAGCAGCTTGGAAGGCGGGGGGGCTGGAGAGACCCAGTACTTC. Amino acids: CASSLEGGGAGETQYF.

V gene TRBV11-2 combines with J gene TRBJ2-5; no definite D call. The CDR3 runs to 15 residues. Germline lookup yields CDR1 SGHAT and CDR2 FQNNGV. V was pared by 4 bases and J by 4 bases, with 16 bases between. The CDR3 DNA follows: TGTGCCAGCAGCTCGCGCCCGGTCCCCGGAGAGACCCAGTACTTC. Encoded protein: CASSSRPVPGETQYF.

The CDR3 loop is CASSLKGDGYTF. The DNA for the CDR3 is TGTGCCAGCAGCTTAAAGGGAGATGGCTACACCTTC. This sequence joins TRBV7-9 and TRBJ1-2; no definite D call. CDR1 and CDR2 from the germline V gene are SEHNR and FQNEAQ (reference sequence). CDR3 size: 12 residues. The V and J ends lost 2 bases and 6 bases respectively, with 7 bases between them.

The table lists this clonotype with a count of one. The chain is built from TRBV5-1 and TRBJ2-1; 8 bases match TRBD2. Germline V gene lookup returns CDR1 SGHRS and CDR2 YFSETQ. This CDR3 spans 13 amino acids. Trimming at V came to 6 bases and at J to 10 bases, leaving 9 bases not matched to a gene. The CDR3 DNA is TGCGCCAGCACCCCGGGGGGGGTTCGAGAGCAGTTCTTC. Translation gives CASTPGGVREQFF.

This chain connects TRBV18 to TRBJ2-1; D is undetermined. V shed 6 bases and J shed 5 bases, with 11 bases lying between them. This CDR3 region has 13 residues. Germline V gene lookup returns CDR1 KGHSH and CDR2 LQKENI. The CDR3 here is CASSVQKNNEQFF. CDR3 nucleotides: TGTGCCAGCTCCGTACAGAAAAACAATGAGCAGTTCTTC. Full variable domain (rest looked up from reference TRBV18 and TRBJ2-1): NAGVMQNPRHLVRRRGQEARLRCSPMKGHSHVYWYRQLPEEGLKFMVYLQKENIIDESGMPKERFSAEFPKEGPSILRIQQVVRGDSAAYFCASSVQKNNEQFFGPGTRLTVL.

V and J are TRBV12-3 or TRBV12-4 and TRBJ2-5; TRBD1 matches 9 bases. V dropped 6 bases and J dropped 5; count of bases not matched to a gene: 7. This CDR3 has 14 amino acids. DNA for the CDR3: TGTGCCAGCAGGCCGGGACAGGGTCTTGAGACCCAGTACTTC. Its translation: CASRPGQGLETQYF.

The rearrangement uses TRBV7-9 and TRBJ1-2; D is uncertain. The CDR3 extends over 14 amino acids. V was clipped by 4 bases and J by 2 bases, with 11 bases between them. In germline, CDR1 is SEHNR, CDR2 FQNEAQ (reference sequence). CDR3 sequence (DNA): TGTGCCAGCAGCTCCCGGACGGTAAACTATGGCTACACCTTC. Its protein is CASSSRTVNYGYTF.

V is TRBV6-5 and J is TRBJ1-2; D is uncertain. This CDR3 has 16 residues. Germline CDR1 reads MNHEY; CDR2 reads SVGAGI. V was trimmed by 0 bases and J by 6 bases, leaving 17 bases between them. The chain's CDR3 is CASSYSINWAADGYTF. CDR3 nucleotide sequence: TGTGCCAGCAGTTACTCGATTAATTGGGCAGCCGATGGCTACACCTTC.

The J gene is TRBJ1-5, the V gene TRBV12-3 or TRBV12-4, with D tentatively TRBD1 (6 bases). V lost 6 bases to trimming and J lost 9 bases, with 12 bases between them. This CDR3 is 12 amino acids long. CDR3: CASRQGWGPQHF. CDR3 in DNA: TGTGCCAGCAGACAGGGTTGGGGGCCCCAGCATTTT.

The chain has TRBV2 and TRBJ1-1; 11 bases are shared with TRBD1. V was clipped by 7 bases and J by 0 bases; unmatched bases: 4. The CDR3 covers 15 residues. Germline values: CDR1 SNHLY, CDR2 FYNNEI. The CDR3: CASTGTGGLNTEAFF. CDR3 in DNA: TGTGCCAGCACCGGGACAGGGGGACTGAACACTGAAGCTTTCTTT. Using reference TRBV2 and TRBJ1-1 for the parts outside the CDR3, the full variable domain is EPEVTQTPSHQVTQMGQEVILRCVPISNHLYFYWYRQILGQKVEFLVSFYNNEISEKSEIFDDQFSVERPDGSNFTLKIRSTKLEDSAMYFCASTGTGGLNTEAFFGQGTRLTVV.

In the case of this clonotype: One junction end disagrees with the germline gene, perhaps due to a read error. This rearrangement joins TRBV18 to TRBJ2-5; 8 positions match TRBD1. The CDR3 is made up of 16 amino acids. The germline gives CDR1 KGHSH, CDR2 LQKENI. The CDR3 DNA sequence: TGTGCCAGCTCACCATGGACAGGGATTGGGCAAGAGTCCCAGTACTTC. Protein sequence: CASSPWTGIGQESQYF. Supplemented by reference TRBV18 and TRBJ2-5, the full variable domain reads NAGVMQNPRHLVRRRGQEARLRCSPMKGHSHVYWYRQLPEEGLKFMVYLQKENIIDESGMPKERFSAEFPKEGPSILRIQQVVRGDSAAYFCASSPWTGIGQESQYFGPGTRLLVL.

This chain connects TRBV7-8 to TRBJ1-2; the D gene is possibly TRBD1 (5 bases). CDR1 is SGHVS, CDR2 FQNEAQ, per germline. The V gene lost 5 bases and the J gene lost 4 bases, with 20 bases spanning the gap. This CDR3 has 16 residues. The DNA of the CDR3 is TGTGCCAGCAGCCCTAGAGCGGCCGGGACGTCCTATGGCTACACCTTC. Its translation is CASSPRAAGTSYGYTF.

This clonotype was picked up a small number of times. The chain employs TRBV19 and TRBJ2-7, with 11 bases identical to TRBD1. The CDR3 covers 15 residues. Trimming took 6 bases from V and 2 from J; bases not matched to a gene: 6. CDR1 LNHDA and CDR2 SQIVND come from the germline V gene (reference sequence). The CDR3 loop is CASSPRTGGTYEQYF. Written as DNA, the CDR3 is TGTGCCAGTAGCCCTCGGACAGGGGGCACCTACGAGCAGTACTTC. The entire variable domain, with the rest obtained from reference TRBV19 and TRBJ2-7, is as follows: DGGITQSPKYLFRKEGQNVTLSCEQNLNHDAMYWYRQDPGQGLRLIYYSQIVNDFQKGDIAEGYSVSREKKESFPLTVTSAQKNPTAFYLCASSPRTGGTYEQYFGPGTRLTVT.

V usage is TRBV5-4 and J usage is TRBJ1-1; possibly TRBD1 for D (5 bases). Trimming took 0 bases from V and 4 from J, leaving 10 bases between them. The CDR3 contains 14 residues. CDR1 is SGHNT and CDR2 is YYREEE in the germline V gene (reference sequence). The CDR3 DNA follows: TGTGCCAGCAGCTTGGGTCTCGGGGCCACTGAAGCTTTCTTT. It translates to CASSLGLGATEAFF.

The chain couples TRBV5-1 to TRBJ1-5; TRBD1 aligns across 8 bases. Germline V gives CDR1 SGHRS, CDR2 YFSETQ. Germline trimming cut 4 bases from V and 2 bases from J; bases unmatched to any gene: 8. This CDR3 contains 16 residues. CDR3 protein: CASSPTTGVGNQPQHF. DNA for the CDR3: TGCGCCAGCAGCCCGACGACAGGGGTGGGCAATCAGCCCCAGCATTTT.

The CDR3 sequence: CASSYSKGRETQYF. DNA of the CDR3: TGTGCCAGCAGTTACTCGAAGGGCAGGGAGACCCAGTACTTC. V gene TRBV6-5 combines with J gene TRBJ2-5; D gene ambiguous. Germline V lookup: CDR1 MNHEY, CDR2 SVGAGI. V was pared by 0 bases and J by 5 bases, with 10 bases between. This CDR3 contains 14 residues.

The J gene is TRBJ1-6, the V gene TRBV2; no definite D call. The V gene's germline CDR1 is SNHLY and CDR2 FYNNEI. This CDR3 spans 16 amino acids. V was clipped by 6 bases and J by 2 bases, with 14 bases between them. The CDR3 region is CASSVTQATYNSPLHF. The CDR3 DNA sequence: TGTGCCAGCAGCGTAACCCAAGCAACCTATAATTCACCCCTCCACTTT.

CDR3 sequence (DNA): TGTGCCAGCAGCTTGGGACAGGGCACGGGAGAGACCCAGTACTTC. The encoded protein is CASSLGQGTGETQYF. This chain links TRBV5-8 with TRBJ2-5, with 7 bases lining up with TRBD1. V gave up 0 bases and J gave up 4 bases; unmatched junction bases: 6. The CDR3 has 15 residues. Germline loops: CDR1 SGHTS, CDR2 YDEGEE.